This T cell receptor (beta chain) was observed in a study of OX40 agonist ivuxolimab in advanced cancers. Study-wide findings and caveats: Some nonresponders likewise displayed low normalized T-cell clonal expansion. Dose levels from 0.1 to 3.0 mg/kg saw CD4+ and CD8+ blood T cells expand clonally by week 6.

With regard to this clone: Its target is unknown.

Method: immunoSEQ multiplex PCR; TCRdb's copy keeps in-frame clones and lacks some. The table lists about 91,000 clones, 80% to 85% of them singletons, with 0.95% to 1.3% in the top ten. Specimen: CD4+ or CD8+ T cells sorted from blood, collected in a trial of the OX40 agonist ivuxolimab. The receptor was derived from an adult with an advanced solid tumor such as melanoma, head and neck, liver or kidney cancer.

DNA for the CDR3: TGTGCCAGCAGCCAAGATAGAAGGGGCCCTAATTCACCCCTCCACTTT. Its protein is CASSQDRRGPNSPLHF. The chain carries TRBV14 and TRBJ1-6, with D possibly being TRBD1 (5 bases). The CDR3 sequence is 16 residues long. Trimming pared 0 bases from V and 6 bases from J, leaving 12 bases between. CDR1 and CDR2 (germline): SGHDN, FVKESK.